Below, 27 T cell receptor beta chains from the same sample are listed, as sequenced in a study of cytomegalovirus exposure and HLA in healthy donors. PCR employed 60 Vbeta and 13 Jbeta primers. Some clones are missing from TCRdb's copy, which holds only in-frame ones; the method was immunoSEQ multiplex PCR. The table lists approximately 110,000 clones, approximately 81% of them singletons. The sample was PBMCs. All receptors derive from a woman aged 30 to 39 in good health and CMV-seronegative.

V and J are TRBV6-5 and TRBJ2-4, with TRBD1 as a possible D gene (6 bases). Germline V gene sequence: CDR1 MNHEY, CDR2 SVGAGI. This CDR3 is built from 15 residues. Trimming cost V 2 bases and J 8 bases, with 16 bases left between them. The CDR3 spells CASSYHDRNADIQYF. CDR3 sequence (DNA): TGTGCCAGCAGTTACCACGACAGGAATGCGGACATTCAGTACTTC.

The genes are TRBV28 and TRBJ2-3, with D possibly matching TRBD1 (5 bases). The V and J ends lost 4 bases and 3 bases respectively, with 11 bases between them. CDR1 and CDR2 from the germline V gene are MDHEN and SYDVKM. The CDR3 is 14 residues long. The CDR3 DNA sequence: TGTGCCAGCAGTTCGACAAGACAGACAGATACGCAGTATTTT. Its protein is CASSSTRQTDTQYF.

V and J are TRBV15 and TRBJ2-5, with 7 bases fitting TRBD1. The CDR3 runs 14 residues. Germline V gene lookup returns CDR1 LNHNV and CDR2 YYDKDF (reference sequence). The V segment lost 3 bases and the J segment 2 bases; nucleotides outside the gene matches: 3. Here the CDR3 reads CATSSRTGQETQYF. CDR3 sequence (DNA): TGTGCCACCAGCAGCCGGACAGGACAAGAGACCCAGTACTTC.

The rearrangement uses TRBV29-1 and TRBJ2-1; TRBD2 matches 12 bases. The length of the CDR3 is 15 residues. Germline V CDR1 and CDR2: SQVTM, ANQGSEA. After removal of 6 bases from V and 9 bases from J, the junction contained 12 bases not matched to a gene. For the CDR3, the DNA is TGCAGCGTCGATCAACTAGCGGGGGGATGGGGTGAGCAGTTCTTC. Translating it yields CSVDQLAGGWGEQFF.

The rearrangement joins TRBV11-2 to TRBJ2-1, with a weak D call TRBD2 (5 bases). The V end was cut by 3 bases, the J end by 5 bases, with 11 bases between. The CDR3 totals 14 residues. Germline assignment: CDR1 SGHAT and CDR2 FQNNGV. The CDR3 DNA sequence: TGTGCCAGCAGCTTCCGGAGCGGACACAATGAGCAGTTCTTC. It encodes CASSFRSGHNEQFF.

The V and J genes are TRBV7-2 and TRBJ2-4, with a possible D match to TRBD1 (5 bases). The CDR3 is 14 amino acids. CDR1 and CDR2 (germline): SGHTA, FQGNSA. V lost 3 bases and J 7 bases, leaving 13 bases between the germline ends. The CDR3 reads CASSLVQARNIQYF. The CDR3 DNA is TGTGCCAGCAGCTTGGTACAGGCCCGCAACATTCAGTACTTC.

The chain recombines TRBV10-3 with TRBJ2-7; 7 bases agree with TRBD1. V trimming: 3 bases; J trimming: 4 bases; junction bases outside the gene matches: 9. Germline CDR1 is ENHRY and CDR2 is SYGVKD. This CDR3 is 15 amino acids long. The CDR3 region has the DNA TGTGCCATCAGTGACGGGACAGAATCGATGTACGAGCAGTACTTC. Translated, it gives CAISDGTESMYEQYF.

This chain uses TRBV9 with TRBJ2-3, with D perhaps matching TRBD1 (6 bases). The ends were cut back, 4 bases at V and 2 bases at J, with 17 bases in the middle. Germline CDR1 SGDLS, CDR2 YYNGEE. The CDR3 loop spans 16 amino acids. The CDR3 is CASSPRRDTSTDTQYF. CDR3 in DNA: TGTGCCAGCAGCCCCCGTCGGGACACATCCACAGATACGCAGTATTTT.

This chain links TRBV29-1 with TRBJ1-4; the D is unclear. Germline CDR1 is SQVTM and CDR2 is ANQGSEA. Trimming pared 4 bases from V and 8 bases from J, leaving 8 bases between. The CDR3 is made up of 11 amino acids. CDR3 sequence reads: CSVGSEEKLFF. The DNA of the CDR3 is TGCAGCGTTGGGTCCGAGGAAAAACTGTTTTTT.

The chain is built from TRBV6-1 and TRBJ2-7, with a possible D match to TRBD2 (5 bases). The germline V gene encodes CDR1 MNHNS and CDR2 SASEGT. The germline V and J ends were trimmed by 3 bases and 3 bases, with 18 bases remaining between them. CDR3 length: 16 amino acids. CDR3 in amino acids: CASSDGGSRGSYEQYF. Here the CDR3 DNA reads TGTGCCAGCAGTGACGGAGGAAGCCGGGGAAGCTACGAGCAGTACTTC.

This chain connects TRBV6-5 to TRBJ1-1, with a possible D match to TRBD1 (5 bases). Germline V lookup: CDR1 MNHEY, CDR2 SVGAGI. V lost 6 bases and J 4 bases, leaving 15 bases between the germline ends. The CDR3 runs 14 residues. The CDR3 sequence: CASRIQQGGTEAFF. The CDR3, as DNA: TGTGCCAGCAGAATTCAGCAGGGAGGCACTGAAGCTTTCTTT.

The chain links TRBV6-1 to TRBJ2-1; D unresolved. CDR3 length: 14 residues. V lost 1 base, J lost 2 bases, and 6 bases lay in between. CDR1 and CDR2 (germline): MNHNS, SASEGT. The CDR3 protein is CASSEESAYNEQFF. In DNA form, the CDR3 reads TGTGCCAGCAGTGAAGAGTCAGCCTACAATGAGCAGTTCTTC.

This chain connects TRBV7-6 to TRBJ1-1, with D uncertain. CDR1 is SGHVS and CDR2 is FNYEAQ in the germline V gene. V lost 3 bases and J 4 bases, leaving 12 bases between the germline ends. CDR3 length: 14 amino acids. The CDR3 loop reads CASSFLADGTEAFF. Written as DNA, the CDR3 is TGTGCCAGCAGCTTCCTTGCGGATGGCACTGAAGCTTTCTTT.

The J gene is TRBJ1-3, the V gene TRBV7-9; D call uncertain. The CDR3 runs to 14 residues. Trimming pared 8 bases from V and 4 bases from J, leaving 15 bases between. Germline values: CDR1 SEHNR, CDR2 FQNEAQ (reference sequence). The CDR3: CASGLMGTGNTIYF. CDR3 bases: TGTGCCAGCGGACTTATGGGTACGGGAAACACCATATATTTT.

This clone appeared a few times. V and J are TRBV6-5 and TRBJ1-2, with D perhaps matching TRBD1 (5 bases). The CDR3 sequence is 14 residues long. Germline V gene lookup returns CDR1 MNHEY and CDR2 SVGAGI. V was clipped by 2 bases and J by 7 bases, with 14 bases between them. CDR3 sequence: CASSYVAGSIGYTF. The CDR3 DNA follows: TGTGCCAGCAGTTACGTCGCAGGGTCGATTGGCTACACCTTC.

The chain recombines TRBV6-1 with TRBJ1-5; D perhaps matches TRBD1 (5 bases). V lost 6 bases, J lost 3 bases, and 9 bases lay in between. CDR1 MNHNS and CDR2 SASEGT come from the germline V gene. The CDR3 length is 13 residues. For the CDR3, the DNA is TGTGCCAGCAGACAGGCGGTCAATCAGCCCCAGCATTTT. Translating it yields CASRQAVNQPQHF.

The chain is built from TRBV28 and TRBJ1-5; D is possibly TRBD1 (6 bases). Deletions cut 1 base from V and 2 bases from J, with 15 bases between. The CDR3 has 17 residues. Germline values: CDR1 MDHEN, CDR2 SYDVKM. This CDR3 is CASSLLHDWGRNQPQHF. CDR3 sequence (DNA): TGTGCCAGCAGTTTATTGCATGATTGGGGGCGCAATCAGCCCCAGCATTTT.

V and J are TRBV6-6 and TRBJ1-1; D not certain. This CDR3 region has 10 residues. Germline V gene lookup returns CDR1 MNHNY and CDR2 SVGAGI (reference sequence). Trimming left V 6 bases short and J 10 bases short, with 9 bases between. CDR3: CASSAFRAFF. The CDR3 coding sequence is TGTGCCAGCAGCGCATTCAGAGCTTTCTTT.

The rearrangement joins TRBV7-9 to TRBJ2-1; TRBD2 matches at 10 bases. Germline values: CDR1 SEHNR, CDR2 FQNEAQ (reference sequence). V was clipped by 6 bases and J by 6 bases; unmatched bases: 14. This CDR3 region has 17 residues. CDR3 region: CASSKGASGRGGNEQFF. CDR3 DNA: TGTGCCAGCAGTAAAGGTGCTAGCGGGAGAGGGGGCAATGAGCAGTTCTTC.

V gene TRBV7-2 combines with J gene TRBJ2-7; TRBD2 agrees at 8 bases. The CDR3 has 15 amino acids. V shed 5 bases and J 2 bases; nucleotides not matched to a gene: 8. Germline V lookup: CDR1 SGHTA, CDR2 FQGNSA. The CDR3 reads CASSPAGAGAYEQYF. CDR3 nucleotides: TGTGCCAGCAGCCCCGCCGGAGCGGGAGCCTACGAGCAGTACTTC. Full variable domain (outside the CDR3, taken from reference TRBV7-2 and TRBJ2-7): GAGVSQSPSNKVTEKGKDVELRCDPISGHTALYWYRQSLGQGLEFLIYFQGNSAPDKSGLPSDRFSAERTGGSVSTLTIQRTQQEDSAVYLCASSPAGAGAYEQYFGPGTRLTVT.

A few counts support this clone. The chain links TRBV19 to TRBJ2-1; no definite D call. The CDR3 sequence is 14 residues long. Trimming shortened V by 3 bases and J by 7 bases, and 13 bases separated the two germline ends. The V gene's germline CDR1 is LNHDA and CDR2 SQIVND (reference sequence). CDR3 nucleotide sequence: TGTGCCAGTAGTATTAGTTCGGTTCTGAATGAGCAGTTCTTC. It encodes CASSISSVLNEQFF. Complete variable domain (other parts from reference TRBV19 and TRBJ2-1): DGGITQSPKYLFRKEGQNVTLSCEQNLNHDAMYWYRQDPGQGLRLIYYSQIVNDFQKGDIAEGYSVSREKKESFPLTVTSAQKNPTAFYLCASSISSVLNEQFFGPGTRLTVL.

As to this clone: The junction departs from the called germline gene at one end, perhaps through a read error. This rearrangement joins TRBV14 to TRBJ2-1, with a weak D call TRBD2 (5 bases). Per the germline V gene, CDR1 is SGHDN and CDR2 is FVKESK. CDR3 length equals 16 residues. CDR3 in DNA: TGTGCCAGCGGCCAGACTATGGGGAGCTCCTACAATGAGCAGTTCTTC. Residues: CASGQTMGSSYNEQFF.

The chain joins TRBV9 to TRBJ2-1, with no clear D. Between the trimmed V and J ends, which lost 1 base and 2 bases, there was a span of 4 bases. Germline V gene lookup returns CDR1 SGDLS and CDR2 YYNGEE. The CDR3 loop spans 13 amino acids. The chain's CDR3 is CASSVLAYNEQFF. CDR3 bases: TGTGCCAGCAGCGTATTAGCCTACAATGAGCAGTTCTTC. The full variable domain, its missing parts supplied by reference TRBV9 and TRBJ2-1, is DSGVTQTPKHLITATGQRVTLRCSPRSGDLSVYWYQQSLDQGLQFLIQYYNGEERAKGNILERFSAQQFPDLHSELNLSSLELGDSALYFCASSVLAYNEQFFGPGTRLTVL.

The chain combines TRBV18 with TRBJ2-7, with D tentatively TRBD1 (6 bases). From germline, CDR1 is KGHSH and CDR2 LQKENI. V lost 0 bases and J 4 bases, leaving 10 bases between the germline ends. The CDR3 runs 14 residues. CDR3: CASSPPGTSYEQYF. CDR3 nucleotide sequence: TGTGCCAGCTCACCACCGGGGACAAGTTACGAGCAGTACTTC. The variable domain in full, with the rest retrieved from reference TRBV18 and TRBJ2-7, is NAGVMQNPRHLVRRRGQEARLRCSPMKGHSHVYWYRQLPEEGLKFMVYLQKENIIDESGMPKERFSAEFPKEGPSILRIQQVVRGDSAAYFCASSPPGTSYEQYFGPGTRLTVT.

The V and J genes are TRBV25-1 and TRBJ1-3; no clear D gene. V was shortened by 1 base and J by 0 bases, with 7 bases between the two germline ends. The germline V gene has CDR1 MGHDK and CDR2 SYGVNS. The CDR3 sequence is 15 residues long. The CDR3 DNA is TGTGCCAGCAGTGAATTTGAGATCTCTGGAAACACCATATATTTT. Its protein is CASSEFEISGNTIYF.

The CDR3 region is CASRGLGETQYF. CDR3 sequence (DNA): TGTGCCAGCAGAGGCCTAGGAGAGACCCAGTACTTC. This sequence joins TRBV2 and TRBJ2-5; D is unclear. CDR3 length: 12 amino acids. V lost 6 bases and J lost 4, with 9 bases in between. CDR1 is SNHLY and CDR2 is FYNNEI in the germline V gene.

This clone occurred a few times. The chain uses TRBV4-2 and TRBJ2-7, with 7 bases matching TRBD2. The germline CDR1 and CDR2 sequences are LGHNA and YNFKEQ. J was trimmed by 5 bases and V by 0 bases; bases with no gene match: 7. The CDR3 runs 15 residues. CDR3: CASSQERGRANEQYF. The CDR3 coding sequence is TGTGCCAGCAGCCAAGAAAGAGGGAGGGCCAACGAGCAGTACTTC.